This T cell receptor beta chain was retrieved from a study of T cells after yellow fever vaccination. Study-wide background: Some fractions had low cell numbers, and these were prepared with SMART-Seq v4 Ultra Low Input.

Each CDR3 protein gets one entry after TCRdb re-called the 5' RACE reads with MiXCR. Altogether about 150,000 distinct CDR3 sequences are present, approximately 6.2% being singletons, with the ten largest covering less than 3.5%. CDR3 length: 15 amino acids. V lost 2 bases, J lost 3 bases, and 5 bases stayed unmatched. For this clonotype: The antigen is not known.

Broader study findings: Highly abundant clonotypes carried over from the bulk population could end up in FACS-sorted repertoires as contaminants.

The specimen comprised CD4+ T cells sorted from PBMCs, sampled on the day of the first yellow fever vaccination. The rearrangement joins TRBV23-1 to TRBJ2-3; 7 nucleotides match TRBD2. TRBV23-1 is an open reading frame, and its role is uncertain. The sequence was obtained from a man in his late teens or twenties who received the YFV17D yellow fever vaccine. The CDR3 DNA reads as TGCGCCAGCAGTCAAGGAGCGGGGCAGACAGATACGCAGTATTTT. This gives the protein CASSQGAGQTDTQYF.